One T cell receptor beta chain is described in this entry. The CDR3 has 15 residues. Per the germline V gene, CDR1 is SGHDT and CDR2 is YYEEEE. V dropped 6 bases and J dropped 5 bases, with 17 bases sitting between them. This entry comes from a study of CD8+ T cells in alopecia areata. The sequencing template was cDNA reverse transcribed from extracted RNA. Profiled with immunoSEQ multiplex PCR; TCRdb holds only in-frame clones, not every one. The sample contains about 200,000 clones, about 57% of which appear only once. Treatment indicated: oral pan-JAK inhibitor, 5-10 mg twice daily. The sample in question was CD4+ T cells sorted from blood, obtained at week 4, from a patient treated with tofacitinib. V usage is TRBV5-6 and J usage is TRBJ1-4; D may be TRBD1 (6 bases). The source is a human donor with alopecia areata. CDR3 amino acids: CASNPTGRRNEKLFF. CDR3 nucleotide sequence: TGTGCCAGCAACCCTACAGGGAGGAGAAATGAAAAACTGTTTTTT.